This T cell receptor (beta chain) originates from a study of blood T cells in healthy people across ages. CDR1 PRHDT and CDR2 FYEKMQ come from the germline V gene (reference sequence). This CDR3 contains 15 residues. Trimming cost V 5 bases and J 5 bases, with 19 bases left between them. This clonotype was found a few times. Alongside a J-beta primer mix, a sample-barcoded 5' primer served in a second PCR lasting about 7 to 11 cycles. TCRdb independently ran MiXCR on the 5' RACE reads; one entry per CDR3 protein. The sample gives over 300,000 distinct CDR3 sequences, approximately 52% of which show up once; 50% to 65% is in the top ten.

Sequencing was performed on blood. This TCR was sampled from a man aged 60-69 years in good health. The V gene is TRBV13, the J gene TRBJ2-7; weak D call: TRBD1 (6 bases). The CDR3 protein is CASSRTESPTNEQYF. CDR3 sequence (DNA): TGTGCCAGCAGCCGGACAGAGAGTCCTACCAACGAGCAGTACTTC.